A single sample is the source of the 12 T cell receptor beta chains below, sequenced in a study of blood T cell repertoires in COVID-19. The method was immunoSEQ multiplex PCR; TCRdb's version includes in-frame clones alone and lacks a portion of them. Among about 220,000 clones, approximately 84% were seen once, and the ten largest hold 1.9%. The sample taken for sequencing was peripheral blood. These TCRs come from a man aged 35 to 55 with active or convalescent COVID-19.

The V gene is TRBV2, the J gene TRBJ1-1; D perhaps matches TRBD1 (5 bases). Trimming took off 6 bases at V and 4 bases at J, with 12 bases between the two ends. The germline CDR1 and CDR2 sequences are SNHLY and FYNNEI. The CDR3 is made up of 13 amino acids. The CDR3 sequence: CASRPTGFTEAFF. CDR3 nucleotide sequence: TGTGCCAGCAGACCCACAGGTTTCACTGAAGCTTTCTTT.

This clone was seen only once. The gene calls are TRBV19 and TRBJ2-5; D gene uncertain. The CDR3 length is 14 residues. The germline V gene has CDR1 LNHDA and CDR2 SQIVND (reference sequence). V lost 4 bases to trimming and J lost 1 base, with 10 bases between them. CDR3 coding DNA: TGTGCCAGTAGTACTAGACCGTTCCAAGAGACCCAGTACTTC. Its translation: CASSTRPFQETQYF.

This chain connects TRBV19 to TRBJ2-1; 9 bases match TRBD2. Germline V gives CDR1 LNHDA, CDR2 SQIVND (reference sequence). V lost 4 bases, J lost 9 bases, and 4 bases stayed unmatched. The CDR3 runs to 13 residues. This CDR3 is CASSTGLAIEQFF. CDR3 DNA sequence: TGTGCCAGTAGTACCGGACTAGCGATTGAGCAGTTCTTC. The variable domain in full, with the rest retrieved from reference TRBV19 and TRBJ2-1, is DGGITQSPKYLFRKEGQNVTLSCEQNLNHDAMYWYRQDPGQGLRLIYYSQIVNDFQKGDIAEGYSVSREKKESFPLTVTSAQKNPTAFYLCASSTGLAIEQFFGPGTRLTVL.

V gene TRBV5-5 combines with J gene TRBJ2-3; no clear D gene. The CDR3 has 14 amino acids. Germline loops: CDR1 SGHKS, CDR2 YYEKEE (reference sequence). Trimming pared 2 bases from V and 1 base from J, leaving 8 bases between. The CDR3 DNA follows: TGTGCCAGCAGCTTTTATCAGGGCACAGATACGCAGTATTTT. Encoded protein: CASSFYQGTDTQYF. The variable domain in full, completed from reference TRBV5-5 and TRBJ2-3, reads DAGVTQSPTHLIKTRGQQVTLRCSPISGHKSVSWYQQVLGQGPQFIFQYYEKEERGRGNFPDRFSARQFPNYSSELNVNALLLGDSALYLCASSFYQGTDTQYFGPGTRLTVL.

The J gene is TRBJ1-5, the V gene TRBV7-3; 7 bases match TRBD1. Trimming at V came to 5 bases and at J to 5 bases, leaving 9 bases not matched to a gene. CDR3 length: 15 residues. Germline V gene data show CDR1 as SGHTA and CDR2 as FQGTGA. CDR3 bases: TGTGCCAGCAGCCTTTCGACAGGGCTGGATCAGCCCCAGCATTTT. Its translation is CASSLSTGLDQPQHF.

The rearrangement joins TRBV28 to TRBJ2-7; tentatively, D is TRBD2 (6 bases). Germline loops: CDR1 MDHEN, CDR2 SYDVKM. Trimming removed 3 bases at V and 6 bases at J, with 12 bases between. The CDR3 is made up of 13 amino acids. The CDR3 region is CASSFGGVGEQYF. As DNA, the CDR3 is TGTGCCAGCAGTTTCGGCGGGGTGGGCGAGCAGTACTTC.

This rearrangement joins TRBV19 to TRBJ1-1, with 8 bases lining up with TRBD1. The CDR3 extends over 15 amino acids. The germline CDR1 and CDR2 sequences are LNHDA and SQIVND (reference sequence). The V segment lost 2 bases and the J segment 6 bases; nucleotides outside the gene matches: 8. The CDR3: CASSIRGQGTPEAFF. Here the CDR3 DNA reads TGTGCCAGTAGTATAAGAGGACAGGGAACTCCTGAAGCTTTCTTT.

This chain joins TRBV5-8 and TRBJ1-2; TRBD1 is a possible D gene (6 bases). The CDR3 is 15 residues long. V shed 4 bases and J shed 4 bases, with 17 bases lying between them. Germline loops: CDR1 SGHTS, CDR2 YDEGEE. The CDR3 spells CASSPAGQGTYGYTF. The CDR3 bases are TGTGCCAGCAGCCCGGCCGGGCAGGGGACCTATGGCTACACCTTC.

This chain links TRBV5-4 with TRBJ2-7; 8 bases line up with TRBD2. The CDR3 runs to 15 residues. Germline-derived CDR1 and CDR2 are SGHNT and YYREEE (reference sequence). With V trimmed by 0 bases and J by 3 bases, 5 bases remained unmatched. CDR3 sequence (DNA): TGTGCCAGCAGCTTGGTGAGCGGGGGCGGCTACGAGCAGTACTTC. Its protein product is CASSLVSGGGYEQYF.

The J gene is TRBJ2-1, the V gene TRBV9, with 12 bases matching TRBD2. The trim removed 5 bases at V and 9 bases at J, leaving 9 bases unmatched. The CDR3 covers 15 residues. Germline values: CDR1 SGDLS, CDR2 YYNGEE. The CDR3 region is CASRPSGRAWGEQFF. DNA for the CDR3: TGTGCCAGCAGACCTAGCGGGAGGGCCTGGGGTGAGCAGTTCTTC.

The CDR3 coding sequence is TGTGCCTGGAGTGGCCTTGGGGGGATGGCGCAGGAGACCCAGTACTTC. This codes for CAWSGLGGMAQETQYF. This chain connects TRBV30 to TRBJ2-5; D is perhaps TRBD2 (6 bases). The V gene's germline CDR1 is GTSNPN and CDR2 SVGIG (reference sequence). V gave up 1 base and J gave up 5 bases, with 20 bases separating them. The CDR3 is 16 residues long.

The V gene is TRBV5-4, the J gene TRBJ1-3; weak D call: TRBD1 (6 bases). The CDR3 spans 14 residues. With 4 bases removed from V and 4 bases from J, the gap between germline ends came to 12 bases. The germline gives CDR1 SGHNT, CDR2 YYREEE (reference sequence). CDR3 in amino acids: CASSDPGQGNTIYF. CDR3 in DNA: TGTGCCAGCAGCGATCCGGGACAAGGAAACACCATATATTTT. Full variable domain (remainder filled in from reference TRBV5-4 and TRBJ1-3): ETGVTQSPTHLIKTRGQQVTLRCSSQSGHNTVSWYQQALGQGPQFIFQYYREEENGRGNFPPRFSGLQFPNYSSELNVNALELDDSALYLCASSDPGQGNTIYFGEGSWLTVV.